A selection of T cell receptor beta chains follows, all from one sample in a study of beta chain features in type 1 diabetes. Profiling relied on immunoSEQ multiplex PCR, and the TCRdb table lists in-frame clones only, not all of them. The table shows about 220,000 clones, with around 9.9% occurring only once. The specimen sequenced was central memory CD4+ T cells from blood. These receptors were obtained from a man aged 18 to 29 in good health. Both conserved end residues are part of each CDR3. The D gene is left open where the match is weak. Where a row states a size, it is once, few, many or the class of an expanded clone; other rows omit it.

v_gene	abundance	j_gene	d_gene	CDR3nt	CDR3aa
TRBV6-1	many	TRBJ2-5	NA	TGTGCCAGCAGTTGGGGGCCAGGGCAAGAGACCCAGTACTTC	CASSWGPGQETQYF
TRBV30	many	TRBJ2-7	NA	TGTGCCTGGAGTGGTAACGGTGCCTACGAGCAGTACTTC	CAWSGNGAYEQYF
TRBV18	few	TRBJ2-4	NA	TGTGCCAGCTCACCAACCGGGCAGGGAGACATTCAGTACTTC	CASSPTGQGDIQYF
TRBV19	NA	TRBJ2-1	TRBD2	TGTGCCAGTACCCAACTAGCGGGAGCTGGAGGGTACAATGAGCAGTTCTTC	CASTQLAGAGGYNEQFF
TRBV2	few	TRBJ1-5	NA	TGTGCCAGCAGTGAGGACCGTTATCAGCCCCAGCATTTT	CASSEDRYQPQHF
TRBV5-1	many	TRBJ2-3	TRBD2	TGCGCCAGCCTCCGCGGGGGAAGCACAGATACGCAGTATTTT	CASLRGGSTDTQYF
TRBV7-3	NA	TRBJ2-3	NA	TGTGCCAGCAGCTTATACCGTGGGGCTCCAGGAGATACGCAGTATTTT	CASSLYRGAPGDTQYF
TRBV28	many	TRBJ2-2	NA	TGTGCCAGCACTCTCAGTTCCGGGGAGCTGTTTTTT	CASTLSSGELFF
TRBV13	NA	TRBJ2-7	TRBD1	TGTGCCAGCAGCATCCGACAGGGGAACGAGCAGTACTTC	CASSIRQGNEQYF
TRBV7-2	NA	TRBJ2-1	TRBD2	TGCGCCAGCAGGCTCGGACTAGCGGGGAGCAATGAGCAGTTCTTC	CASRLGLAGSNEQFF
TRBV6-5	NA	TRBJ1-1	NA	TGTGCCAGCAGTTACTCCAGGCACAACACTGAAGCTTTCTTT	CASSYSRHNTEAFF
TRBV7-3	few	TRBJ2-7	NA	TGTGCCAGCAGCGCGTTTGGCAGCTCCTACGAGCAGTACTTC	CASSAFGSSYEQYF
TRBV11-2	few	TRBJ2-7	NA	TGTGCCAGCAGCTTAGATCGGCCGGAGGCCTACGAGCAGTACTTC	CASSLDRPEAYEQYF
TRBV29-1	few	TRBJ2-3	NA	TGCAGCGTTGAAGATCGACTCTCCACAGATACGCAGTATTTT	CSVEDRLSTDTQYF
TRBV7-8	many	TRBJ2-2	NA	TGTGCCAGCAGCCTCCCCACGGGGCCAGGGAACACCGGGGAGCTGTTTTTT	CASSLPTGPGNTGELFF
TRBV27	NA	TRBJ2-3	NA	TGTGCCAGCAGTCTACAGCTAGCTACAGATACGCAGTATTTT	CASSLQLATDTQYF
TRBV15	NA	TRBJ2-1	NA	TGTGCCACCAGCAGTATGGGCGCAAGCGCCTTCCATGAGCAGTTCTTC	CATSSMGASAFHEQFF
TRBV7-2	many	TRBJ2-5	TRBD2	TGTGCCAGCAGCTTAGTAGGGCTAGCGGGAAGCATGGAGACCCAGTACTTC	CASSLVGLAGSMETQYF
TRBV4-3	few	TRBJ2-7	NA	TGCGCCAGCAGCCAAGTTCTAAACCGAGGAGCTCGCGAGCAGTACTTC	CASSQVLNRGAREQYF
TRBV7-2	NA	TRBJ2-7	TRBD1	TGTGCCAGCAGCGGGGACAGGGGTTACTACGAGCAGTACTTC	CASSGDRGYYEQYF
TRBV21-1	few	TRBJ1-2	NA	TGTGCCAGCAAGGGACTGCCCTATGGCTACACCTTC	CASKGLPYGYTF
TRBV29-1	few	TRBJ2-7	NA	TGCAGCGTTGCCCCAGGGGAGCCCTACGAGCAGTACTTC	CSVAPGEPYEQYF
TRBV2	NA	TRBJ2-3	NA	TGTGCCAGCAGTGATTGGAGCGAGGATACGCAGTATTTT	CASSDWSEDTQYF
TRBV5-1	many	TRBJ2-5	TRBD1	TGCGCCAGCAGAAGGACAGGGGAAGAGACCCAGTACTTC	CASRRTGEETQYF
TRBV10-3	few	TRBJ2-1	NA	TGTGCCATCAGTGAGGAGTCCCATGAGCAGTTCTTC	CAISEESHEQFF
TRBV7-3	few	TRBJ2-7	NA	TGTGCCAGCACTTCTAACAGGGATGGCGAGCAGTACTTC	CASTSNRDGEQYF
TRBV18	few	TRBJ2-1	NA	TGTGCCAGCTCACCCTTCACAGGGATGGGTCCCAATGAGCAGTTCTTC	CASSPFTGMGPNEQFF
TRBV6-6	NA	TRBJ2-5	NA	TGTGCCAGCAGTTACGGATTTGATGGTTTTGGGGAGACCCAGTACTTC	CASSYGFDGFGETQYF
TRBV7-2	NA	TRBJ2-7	TRBD1	TGTGCCAGCAGCTTTCGACAGGGGTTCTACGAGCAGTACTTC	CASSFRQGFYEQYF
TRBV4-3	NA	TRBJ1-2	TRBD1	TGCGCCAGCAGCCCGGATGGACAGGGCCCCTATGGCTACACCTTC	CASSPDGQGPYGYTF
TRBV5-4	few	TRBJ2-7	TRBD1	TGTGCCAGCAGCTTGGCGGACAGGGACTACGAGCAGTACTTC	CASSLADRDYEQYF
TRBV25-1	few	TRBJ2-7	NA	TGTGCCAGCAGTGTGCTGGGCCTCTACGAGCAGTACTTC	CASSVLGLYEQYF
TRBV29-1	NA	TRBJ2-3	NA	TGCAGCGTTGACATGACGGGCCCTAGCACAGATACGCAGTATTTT	CSVDMTGPSTDTQYF
TRBV2	NA	TRBJ1-3	NA	TGTGCCAGCAGTGAAGAGCGACGAAACACCATATATTTT	CASSEERRNTIYF
TRBV5-1	NA	TRBJ1-2	TRBD1	TGCGCCAGCAGCTTGGAGACAGGGAAGGGTTATGGCTACACCTTC	CASSLETGKGYGYTF
TRBV27	NA	TRBJ2-7	TRBD2	TGTGCCAGCAGTTCCCTGAGCGGGAGGGTCGGCGAGCAGTACTTC	CASSSLSGRVGEQYF
TRBV11-1	few	TRBJ2-2	NA	TGTGCCAGCAGCTTAGGTGGGGTTGACGGGGAGCTGTTTTTT	CASSLGGVDGELFF
TRBV5-4	many	TRBJ2-3	TRBD2	TGTGCCAGCAGCGCCGGACTAGCGGGATCCCCCGGGAGCACAGATACGCAGTATTTT	CASSAGLAGSPGSTDTQYF
TRBV30	few	TRBJ2-7	NA	TGTGCCTGCTGCCCGCTTGAAAAGTTGTTTCAGTTGGAAAAGGTTACCCGTTACGAGCAGTACTTC	CACCPLEKLFQLEKVTRYEQYF
TRBV6-1	NA	TRBJ1-1	NA	TGTGCCAGCACAATAGGTGGGGAGAACACTGAAGCTTTCTTT	CASTIGGENTEAFF
TRBV5-4	NA	TRBJ2-1	NA	TGTGCCAGCAGCTTCGGTGGCCGCGATGAGCAGTTCTTC	CASSFGGRDEQFF
TRBV18	many	TRBJ1-1	NA	TGTGCCAGCTCAAAAGGACAGAACACTGAAGCTTTCTTT	CASSKGQNTEAFF
TRBV14	many	TRBJ1-1	NA	TGTGCCAGCAGGATAACGGGACGCGCCTTAGCTTTCTTT	CASRITGRALAFF
TRBV4-1	NA	TRBJ1-1	NA	TGCGCCAGCAGCCAAGAAAGGGGAACTGAAGCTTTCTTT	CASSQERGTEAFF
TRBV2	NA	TRBJ1-4	NA	TGTGCCAGCAGTGAATATCTCCCCGCAGGGGAAAAACTGTTTTTT	CASSEYLPAGEKLFF
TRBV7-2	few	TRBJ2-5	NA	TGTGCCAGCAGTTATCAGGGCAACCAAGAGACCCAGTACTTC	CASSYQGNQETQYF
TRBV5-4	few	TRBJ2-1	TRBD2	TGTGCCAGCAGCGTGACTAGCGGCTCCTACAATGAGCAGTTCTTC	CASSVTSGSYNEQFF
TRBV7-2	NA	TRBJ1-1	NA	TGTGCCAGCAGCCTAGGGTACACTGAAGCTTTCTTT	CASSLGYTEAFF
TRBV6-6	NA	TRBJ1-5	NA	TGTGCCAGCAGTGCCCTTTGGATCGACCCCCAGCATTTT	CASSALWIDPQHF
TRBV9	few	TRBJ2-5	TRBD2	TGTGCCAGCAGCGTAGGGGGGTCGGGCGGGAGCCAAGAGACCCAGTACTTC	CASSVGGSGGSQETQYF
TRBV7-2	once	TRBJ1-1	NA	TGTGCCACCATGAGAGTGAACACTGAAGCTTTCTTT	CATMRVNTEAFF